This T cell receptor beta chain was found in a study of blood T cell repertoires in COVID-19. Germline V gene lookup returns CDR1 MNHEY and CDR2 SVGEGT. The ends lost 6 bases at V and 13 bases at J; junction bases unmatched: 13. This CDR3 contains 14 residues. Assay used: immunoSEQ multiplex PCR; TCRdb lists only in-frame clones, some missing. The sample includes fewer than 300,000 clones, approximately 81% of them seen just once. Input material: peripheral blood. The receptor's source is a woman under 30 with acute or convalescent COVID-19. This sequence joins TRBV6-2 or TRBV6-3 and TRBJ2-1; TRBD2 matches 9 bases. The CDR3 region has the DNA TGTGCCAGCAGCCAGACAGGCGTAGCGGGGGCTCAGTTCTTC. Protein product: CASSQTGVAGAQFF.